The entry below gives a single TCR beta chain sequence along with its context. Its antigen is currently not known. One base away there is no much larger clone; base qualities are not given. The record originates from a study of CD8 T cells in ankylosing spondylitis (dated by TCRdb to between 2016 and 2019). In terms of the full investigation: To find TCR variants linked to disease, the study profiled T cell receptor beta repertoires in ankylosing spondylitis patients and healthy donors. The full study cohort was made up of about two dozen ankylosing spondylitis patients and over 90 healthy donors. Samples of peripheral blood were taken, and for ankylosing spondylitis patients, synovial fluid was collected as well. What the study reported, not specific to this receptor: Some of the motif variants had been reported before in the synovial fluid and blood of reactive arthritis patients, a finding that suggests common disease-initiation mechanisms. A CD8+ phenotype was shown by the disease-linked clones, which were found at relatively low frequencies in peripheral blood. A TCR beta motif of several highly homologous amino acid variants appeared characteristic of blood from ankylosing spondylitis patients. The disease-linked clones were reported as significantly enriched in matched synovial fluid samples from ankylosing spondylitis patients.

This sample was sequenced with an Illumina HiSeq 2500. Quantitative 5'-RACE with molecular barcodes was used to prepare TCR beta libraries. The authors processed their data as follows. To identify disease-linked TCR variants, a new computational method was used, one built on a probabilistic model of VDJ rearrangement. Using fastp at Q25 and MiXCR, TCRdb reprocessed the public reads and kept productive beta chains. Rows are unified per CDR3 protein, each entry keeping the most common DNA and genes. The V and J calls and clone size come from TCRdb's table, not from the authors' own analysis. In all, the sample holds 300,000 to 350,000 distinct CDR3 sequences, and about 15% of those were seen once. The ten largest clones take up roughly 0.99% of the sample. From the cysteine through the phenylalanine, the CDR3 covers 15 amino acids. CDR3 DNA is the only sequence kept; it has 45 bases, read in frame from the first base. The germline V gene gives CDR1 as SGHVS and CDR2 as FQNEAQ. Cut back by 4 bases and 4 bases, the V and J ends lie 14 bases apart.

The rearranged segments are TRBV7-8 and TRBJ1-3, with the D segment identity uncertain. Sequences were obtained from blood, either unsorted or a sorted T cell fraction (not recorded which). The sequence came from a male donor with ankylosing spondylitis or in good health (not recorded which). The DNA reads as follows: TGTGCCAGCAGCTCTCAAGAACGTAGGGGAAACACCATATATTTT. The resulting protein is CASSSQERRGNTIYF.